The T cell receptor beta chain under discussion was sequenced for a study of follicular helper T cells after annual influenza vaccination. CDR3 length: 15 residues. Germline V CDR1 and CDR2: SNHLY, FYNNEI. V was shortened by 5 bases and J by 0 bases, with 10 bases between the two germline ends. Generated by immunoSEQ multiplex PCR, the TCRdb table keeps only in-frame clones and is missing some. The data hold around 10,000 clones, with around 84% observed a single time. This clone was observed once. The antigen remains unidentified. Study results and caveats: Change in circulating plasmablasts correlated with ICOS+CD38+ cTfh clonality change. The much larger non-cTfh compartments may have been undersampled.

Documented time point: 2014-2015 season, pre-vaccination. Subjects lived in the community and lacked influenza vaccine within the prior 6 months. Excluded were substance abuse, HIV/AIDS, active cancer, immunomodulatory drugs and active illness. The chain employs TRBV2 and TRBJ2-2; D is uncertain. The sample here was CXCR5- memory CD4+ T cells sorted from blood, taken on the day of influenza vaccination. The receptor was derived from an adult who received the influenza vaccine. CDR3 sequence (DNA): TGTGCCAGCAGTCGAGCGCAAACGAACACCGGGGAGCTGTTTTTT. Residues: CASSRAQTNTGELFF.